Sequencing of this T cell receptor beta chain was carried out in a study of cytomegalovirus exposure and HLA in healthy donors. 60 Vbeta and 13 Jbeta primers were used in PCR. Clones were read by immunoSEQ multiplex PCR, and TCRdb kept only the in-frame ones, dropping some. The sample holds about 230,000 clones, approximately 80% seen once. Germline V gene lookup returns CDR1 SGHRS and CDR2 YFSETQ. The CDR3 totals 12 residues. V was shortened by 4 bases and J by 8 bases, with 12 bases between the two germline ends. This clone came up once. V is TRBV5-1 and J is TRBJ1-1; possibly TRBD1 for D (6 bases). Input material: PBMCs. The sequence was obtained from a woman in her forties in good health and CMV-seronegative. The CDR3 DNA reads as TGCGCCAGCAGCCCCTTCGGACAGGAAGCTTTCTTT. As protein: CASSPFGQEAFF.